This T cell receptor (beta chain) originates from a study of T cells in women clearing cervical HPV infection. Measured with immunoSEQ multiplex PCR; TCRdb has only the in-frame clones, and not every one. Found here are 15,000 or so clones; the top ten clones hold roughly 20%. This TCR was sampled from a woman between 18 and 70 years old with a cervical HPV16 infection that either progressed to CIN3+ or cleared (not recorded which). Sample: blood buffy coat.

This CDR3 reads CSAVLGQGNYGYTF. CDR3 DNA (partial): TGCAGTGCCGTCTTGGGACAGGGAAACTATGGC. The rearrangement joins TRBV20-1 to TRBJ1-2; 9 bases match TRBD1. Coverage ceases 3 residues before the CDR3 finishes, and the germline J gene fills in the end. CDR1 DFQATT and CDR2 SNEGSKA come from the germline V gene (reference sequence). This CDR3 is 14 amino acids long. V was pared by 6 bases and J by 2 bases, with 7 bases of the junction left unmatched.